These 12 T cell receptor beta chains were sequenced from one sample in a study of brain T cells in children with intractable seizures. Noted time point: blood from clinic visit 5 months post-surgery; TSC patient then seizure free. Here immunoSEQ multiplex PCR was the method, and the copy in TCRdb shows in-frame clones only, minus some. Among under 400,000 clones listed, roughly 92% were seen once. Sequenced material: peripheral blood, taken 4 to 5 months after surgery. All receptors derive from a boy under two years old with tuberous sclerosis and intractable seizures.

This clone was seen more than once but under ten times. V usage is TRBV4-2 and J usage is TRBJ1-5; D unclear. The CDR3 spans 14 residues. Trimming removed 1 base from V and 7 bases from J, with 11 bases in between. Looked up from germline, CDR1 is LGHNA and CDR2 is YNFKEQ. Here the CDR3 DNA reads TGTGCCAGCAGCCAAGGTCCGGGATACCAGCCCCAGCATTTT. Translated: CASSQGPGYQPQHF.

This chain uses TRBV6-6 with TRBJ2-7, with 7 bases that match TRBD1. The CDR3 is 16 amino acids. With 5 bases clipped from V and 0 bases from J, the junction kept 10 bases outside the gene matches. Germline V gives CDR1 MNHNY, CDR2 SVGAGI (reference sequence). The CDR3 nucleotides read TGTGCCAGCAGTAGGACAAGGGGGCCCCTCTCCTACGAGCAGTACTTC. Amino acid sequence: CASSRTRGPLSYEQYF.

The V call is TRBV7-6, the J call TRBJ2-1; the D is unclear. Germline values: CDR1 SGHVS, CDR2 FNYEAQ. Trimming cost V 6 bases and J 7 bases, with 13 bases left between them. The CDR3 is 13 amino acids. The CDR3 coding sequence is TGTGCCAGCAGGGCAGGAGCCTTTAATGAGCAGTTCTTC. This sequence encodes CASRAGAFNEQFF.

This chain links TRBV9 with TRBJ1-4; 8 positions agree with TRBD1. The CDR3 runs 13 residues. The J segment lost 14 bases and the V segment lost 3 bases, leaving 9 bases of the junction unmatched. The germline V gene encodes CDR1 SGDLS and CDR2 YYNGEE. The DNA of the CDR3 is TGTGCCAGCAGCGAGACTCGACAGGGGAGCCTGTTTTTT. Translation: CASSETRQGSLFF.

The chain couples TRBV19 to TRBJ2-7; 7 bases align to TRBD2. The germline CDR1 and CDR2 sequences are LNHDA and SQIVND (reference sequence). The trim removed 3 bases at V and 3 bases at J, leaving 5 bases unmatched. The CDR3 is made up of 14 amino acids. The CDR3: CASSMGGIHYEQYF. The CDR3 nucleotides are TGTGCCAGTAGTATGGGGGGGATCCACTACGAGCAGTACTTC. Filled out from reference TRBV19 and TRBJ2-7, the complete variable domain reads DGGITQSPKYLFRKEGQNVTLSCEQNLNHDAMYWYRQDPGQGLRLIYYSQIVNDFQKGDIAEGYSVSREKKESFPLTVTSAQKNPTAFYLCASSMGGIHYEQYFGPGTRLTVT.

The CDR3 DNA is TGTGCCAGCGGACAGCTAAATAATTCACCCCTCCACTTT. This codes for CASGQLNNSPLHF. This chain joins TRBV12-3 or TRBV12-4 and TRBJ1-6, with D tentatively TRBD1 (6 bases). The CDR3 has 13 residues. The V end lost 8 bases, the J end lost 5 bases, and 10 bases lay between the germline ends.

J is TRBJ2-1 and V is TRBV19, with D possibly being TRBD1 or TRBD2 (6 bases each). V gave up 6 bases and J gave up 3 bases, with 15 bases separating them. The CDR3 has 15 residues. CDR1 and CDR2 from the germline V gene are LNHDA and SQIVND (reference sequence). The CDR3 loop reads CASRIYGGRYNEQFF. CDR3 nucleotides: TGTGCCAGTAGGATTTACGGGGGCCGCTACAATGAGCAGTTCTTC. Looking up the rest from reference TRBV19 and TRBJ2-1 gives the full variable domain: DGGITQSPKYLFRKEGQNVTLSCEQNLNHDAMYWYRQDPGQGLRLIYYSQIVNDFQKGDIAEGYSVSREKKESFPLTVTSAQKNPTAFYLCASRIYGGRYNEQFFGPGTRLTVL.

The chain carries TRBV6-5 and TRBJ1-2, with D unresolved. The CDR3 loop spans 13 amino acids. Trimming took 5 bases from V and 6 from J, leaving 13 bases between them. The V gene's germline CDR1 is MNHEY and CDR2 SVGAGI. For the CDR3, the DNA is TGTGCCAGCAGTCCCGGGATTTTTAATGGCTACACCTTC. Its protein product is CASSPGIFNGYTF.

The chain combines TRBV9 with TRBJ2-5; 11 bases align to TRBD2. The CDR3 loop spans 16 amino acids. Germline V gene data show CDR1 as SGDLS and CDR2 as YYNGEE. V lost 4 bases and J lost 5; bases outside the gene matches: 10. DNA of the CDR3: TGTGCCAGCAGCCCGTGGGGACTAGCGGTAAGGGAGACCCAGTACTTC. Translating it yields CASSPWGLAVRETQYF.

This clone was counted only a few times. This chain uses TRBV5-4 with TRBJ1-4; D unclear. The CDR3 sequence is 14 residues long. V was clipped by 1 base and J by 1 base, with 5 bases between them. Germline CDR1 and CDR2: SGHNT and YYREEE (reference sequence). For the CDR3, the DNA is TGTGCCAGCAGCTTGCTAGGAACTAATGAAAAACTGTTTTTT. Encoded protein: CASSLLGTNEKLFF.

The chain has TRBV27 and TRBJ2-5; TRBD2 matches 9 bases. Germline V gene sequence: CDR1 MNHEY, CDR2 SMNVEV (reference sequence). Unmatched junction bases numbered 6, after V lost 1 base and J lost 6 bases. The CDR3 is 15 residues long. The CDR3 protein is CASSLFAGGRKTQYF. CDR3 sequence (DNA): TGTGCCAGCAGTTTATTTGCGGGGGGGCGGAAGACCCAGTACTTC.

This rearrangement joins TRBV10-1 to TRBJ2-3; D possibly corresponds to TRBD1 (6 bases). CDR3 length equals 13 residues. Germline CDR1 is WNHNN and CDR2 is SYGVQD (reference sequence). V lost 7 bases and J lost 4, with 12 bases in between. The CDR3 DNA sequence: TGCGCCAGCACTGGGGGCCCCTCAGATACGCAGTATTTT. This encodes CASTGGPSDTQYF.